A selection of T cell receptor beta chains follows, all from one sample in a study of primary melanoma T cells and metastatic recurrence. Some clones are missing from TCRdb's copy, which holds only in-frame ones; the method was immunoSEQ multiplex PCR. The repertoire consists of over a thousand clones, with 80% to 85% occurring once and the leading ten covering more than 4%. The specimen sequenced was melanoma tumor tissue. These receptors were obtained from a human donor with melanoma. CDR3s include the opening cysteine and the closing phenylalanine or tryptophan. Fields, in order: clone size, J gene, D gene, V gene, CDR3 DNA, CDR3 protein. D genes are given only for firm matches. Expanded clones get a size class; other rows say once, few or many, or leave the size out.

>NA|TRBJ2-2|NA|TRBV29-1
TGCAGCACTGTGGGGAGCGGCACCGGGGAGCTGTTTTTT
CSTVGSGTGELFF
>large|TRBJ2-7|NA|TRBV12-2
TGTGCAAGTCGCTTGGCCTTAGGGACAGGCGCCTACGAGCAGTACTTC
CASRLALGTGAYEQYF
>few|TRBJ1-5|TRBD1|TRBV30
TGTGCCTGGAGTGTTCGGGCAGGGGGTCAGCCCCAGCATTTT
CAWSVRAGGQPQHF
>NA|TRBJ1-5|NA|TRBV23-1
TGCGCCAGCAGCCAAGATCGGGGGAATGCTCAGCCCCAGCATTTT
CASSQDRGNAQPQHF
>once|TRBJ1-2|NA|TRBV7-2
TGTGCCAGCAGCCAACCGGGTTATGGCTATGGCTACACCTTC
CASSQPGYGYGYTF
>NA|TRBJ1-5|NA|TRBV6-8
TGTGCCAGCAGTTACTGGGACACCGGGGATCAGCCCCAGCATTTT
CASSYWDTGDQPQHF
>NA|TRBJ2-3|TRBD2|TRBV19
TGTGCCAGTAGGCTAGCGGGAGGCCTCACAGATACGCAGTATTTT
CASRLAGGLTDTQYF
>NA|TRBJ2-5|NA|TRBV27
TGTGCCAGCAGCGAATCTCAGGGGCAAGAGACCCAGTACTTC
CASSESQGQETQYF
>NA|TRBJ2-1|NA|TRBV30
TGTGCCTGGAGTGGAGAAGTCGATGAGCAGTTCTTC
CAWSGEVDEQFF
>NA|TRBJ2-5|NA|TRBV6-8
TGTGCCAGCAGTTACGGGGGGAGGATGGAGACCCAGTACTTC
CASSYGGRMETQYF
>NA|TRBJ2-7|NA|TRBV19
TGTGCCAGTAGTATGCGGATGGGGGAGCAGTACTTC
CASSMRMGEQYF
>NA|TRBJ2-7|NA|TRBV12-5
TGTGCTAGTCTCTCCCCGGGTGAATACGAGCAGTACTTC
CASLSPGEYEQYF
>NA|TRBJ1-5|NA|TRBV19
TGTGCCAGTACCTCTAGAACCGGGACGGCGACTCATAATCAGCCCCAGCATTTT
CASTSRTGTATHNQPQHF
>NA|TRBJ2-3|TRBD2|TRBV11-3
TGTGCCAGCAGCTTAACGGGGACTAGGGCTGTCGGCACAGATACGCAGTATTTT
CASSLTGTRAVGTDTQYF
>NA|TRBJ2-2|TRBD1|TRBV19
TGTGCCAGTACCGGAGGGACAGGGCTCACCGGGGAGCTGTTTTTT
CASTGGTGLTGELFF
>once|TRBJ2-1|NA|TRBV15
TGTGCCACCAGCAGGGGATTCACTTCCGGGGGCTTTGAGCAGTTCTTC
CATSRGFTSGGFEQFF
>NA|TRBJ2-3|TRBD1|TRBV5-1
TGCGCCAGCAGCACCGGACAGGGGTACACAGATACGCAGTATTTT
CASSTGQGYTDTQYF
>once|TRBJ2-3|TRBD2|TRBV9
TGTGCCAGCAGCGTAAGACTAGCGGGGGTAAAAGGGGCAGATACGCAGTATTTT
CASSVRLAGVKGADTQYF
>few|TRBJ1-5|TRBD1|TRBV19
TGTGCCAGTAGTGTAACCACAGGGGGCGTTCAGCCCCAGCATTTT
CASSVTTGGVQPQHF
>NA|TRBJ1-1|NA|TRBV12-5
TGTGCTAGTGGTTTGGACTACCCTGGGGCTTTCTTT
CASGLDYPGAFF
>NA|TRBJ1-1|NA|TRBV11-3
TGTGCCAGCAGCCTAGATGGGAGAACACTTACTGAAGCTTTCTTT
CASSLDGRTLTEAFF
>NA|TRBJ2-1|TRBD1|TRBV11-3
TGTGCTAGCAGCTTAGGGGGCTGGAACGATGAGCAGTTCTTC
CASSLGGWNDEQFF
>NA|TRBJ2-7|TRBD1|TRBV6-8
TGTGCCAGCAGTGCGCGGACAGGGGGCTACGAGCAGTACTTC
CASSARTGGYEQYF
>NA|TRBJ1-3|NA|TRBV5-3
TGTGCCAGAAGCTTGGGTCGGCAAGCTGGAAACACCATATATTTT
CARSLGRQAGNTIYF
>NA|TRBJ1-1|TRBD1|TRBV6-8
TGTGCCAGCAGTTACCTCAGGGGGCGCTTCAGAGATACTGAAGCTTTCTTT
CASSYLRGRFRDTEAFF
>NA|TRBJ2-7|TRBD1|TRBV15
TGTGCCACCAGCCACCCCGGGACAGGGAGCTACGAGCAGTACTTC
CATSHPGTGSYEQYF
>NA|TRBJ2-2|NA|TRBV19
TGTGCCAGTAGTATAGATAATCAGCCGACGAACACCGGGGAGCTGTTTTTT
CASSIDNQPTNTGELFF
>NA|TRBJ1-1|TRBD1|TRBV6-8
TGTGCCAGCAGGAGACAGGGGGCAGTCGTCCGGACTGAAGCTTTCTTT
CASRRQGAVVRTEAFF
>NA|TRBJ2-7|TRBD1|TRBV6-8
TGTGCCAGCACCTTAGGGGACAGGGGGCTCTACGAGCAGTACTTC
CASTLGDRGLYEQYF
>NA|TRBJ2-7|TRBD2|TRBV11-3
TGTGCCAGCAGCTTAAAGCTAGCGGGGGACAACGAGCAGTACTTC
CASSLKLAGDNEQYF
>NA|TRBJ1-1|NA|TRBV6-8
TGTGCCAGCAGTTACTTCCTTCCGACCAAGGGGACTGAAGCTTTCTTT
CASSYFLPTKGTEAFF
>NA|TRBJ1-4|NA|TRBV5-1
TGCGCCAGCAGCTTGGCCGGGGACCCTAATGAAAAACTGTTTTTT
CASSLAGDPNEKLFF
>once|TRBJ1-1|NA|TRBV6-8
TGTGCCAGCACCCGTGGATCCGGCACTGAAGCTTTCTTT
CASTRGSGTEAFF
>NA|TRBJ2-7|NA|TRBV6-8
TGTGCCAGCAGCCACCGACAGGGAGGTCCCTACGAGCAGTACTTC
CASSHRQGGPYEQYF
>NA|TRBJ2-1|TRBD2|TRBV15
TGTGCCACCAGTTACGGGACTAGCGGTGGGAATGAGCAGTTCTTC
CATSYGTSGGNEQFF
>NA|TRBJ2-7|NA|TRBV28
TGTGCCAGCAGTTTCCCAAGCTCCTACGAGCAGTACTTC
CASSFPSSYEQYF
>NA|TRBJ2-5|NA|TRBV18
TGTGCCAGCCGAACGGGGACAGCGGGGGAGACCCAGTACTTC
CASRTGTAGETQYF
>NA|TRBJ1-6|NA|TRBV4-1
TGCGCCAGCAGCCAGGCCTACAGGGATAAATCCTATAATTCACCCCTCCACTTT
CASSQAYRDKSYNSPLHF
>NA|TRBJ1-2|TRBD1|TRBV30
TGTGCCTGGAGTGTCGCCGACAGGGGAGACTATGGCTACACCTTC
CAWSVADRGDYGYTF
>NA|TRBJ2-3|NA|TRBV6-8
TGTGCCAGCAGTACGGAAGATCAGAGACTCACAGATACGCAGTATTTT
CASSTEDQRLTDTQYF
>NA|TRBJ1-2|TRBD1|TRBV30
TGTGCCTGGAGTCTGGACAGGAGATACTATGGCTACACCTTC
CAWSLDRRYYGYTF
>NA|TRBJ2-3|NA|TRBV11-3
TGTGCCAGCAATAGGGGACGAGTCACAGATACGCAGTATTTT
CASNRGRVTDTQYF
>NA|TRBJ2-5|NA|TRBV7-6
TGTGCCAGCAGCTTAGCGCTTGGGACGGGGACTTCCGAGACCCAGTACTTC
CASSLALGTGTSETQYF
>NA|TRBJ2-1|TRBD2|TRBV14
TGTGCCAGCAGCCGGGATGGGACTAGCTACAATGAGCAGTTCTTC
CASSRDGTSYNEQFF
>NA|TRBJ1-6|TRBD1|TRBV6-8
TGTGCCAGCAGTTACTCACAGGGGGCGAGTTCACCCCTCCACTTT
CASSYSQGASSPLHF
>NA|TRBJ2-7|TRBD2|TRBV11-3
TGTGCCAGCAGCTTAGGACGTCGTGGAGCGGGAGGATACGAGCAGTACTTC
CASSLGRRGAGGYEQYF
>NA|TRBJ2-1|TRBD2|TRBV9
TGTGCCAGAAACCCTAGCGGGGGGTGGGATGAGCAGTTCTTC
CARNPSGGWDEQFF
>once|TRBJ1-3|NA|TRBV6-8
TGTGCCAGCAGTTCCTACGGAAACACCATATATTTT
CASSSYGNTIYF
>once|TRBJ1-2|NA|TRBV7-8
TGTGCCAGCAGCCGGGGACTGATCTATGGCTACACCTTC
CASSRGLIYGYTF
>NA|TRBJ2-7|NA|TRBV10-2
TGCGCCAGCAGTGATTTGAGGGGCGCGAGGGGTCCAGTGGCGGGTCACTCCTACGAGCAGTACTTC
CASSDLRGARGPVAGHSYEQYF
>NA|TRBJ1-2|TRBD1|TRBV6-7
TGTGCCAGCAGTTACTCCGGGACAGGGTTAAACTATGGCTACACCTTC
CASSYSGTGLNYGYTF
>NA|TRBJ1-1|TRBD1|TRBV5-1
TGCGCCAGCAGCTTGGATGGGCAGGGGGCCGGTGAAGCTTTCTTT
CASSLDGQGAGEAFF
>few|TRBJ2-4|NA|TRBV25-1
TGTGCCAGCAGCCCCCAGGGGATTGGGGGGAACATTCAGTACTTC
CASSPQGIGGNIQYF
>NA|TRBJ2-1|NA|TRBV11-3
TGTGCCAGCAGCTTAGTACCGGGTTACAATGAGCAGTTCTTC
CASSLVPGYNEQFF